Shown below are 7 T cell receptor beta chains from a single sample sequenced in a study of cytomegalovirus exposure and HLA in healthy donors. Primers: 60 Vbeta forward and 13 Jbeta reverse. The method was immunoSEQ multiplex PCR; TCRdb's version includes in-frame clones alone and lacks a portion of them. Its table lists about 75,000 clones. Sample: PBMCs. These receptors originate from a man in his late teens or twenties in good health and CMV-seropositive.

This chain links TRBV5-1 with TRBJ1-2; D is possibly TRBD1 (5 bases). The germline V and J ends were trimmed by 4 bases and 0 bases, with 13 bases remaining between them. Germline V lookup: CDR1 SGHRS, CDR2 YFSETQ. The CDR3 extends over 15 amino acids. As DNA, the CDR3 is TGCGCCAGCAGCATAGGACAACCTCCTAACTATGGCTACACCTTC. Translated: CASSIGQPPNYGYTF. Full variable domain (remainder filled in from reference TRBV5-1 and TRBJ1-2): KAGVTQTPRYLIKTRGQQVTLSCSPISGHRSVSWYQQTPGQGLQFLFEYFSETQRNKGNFPGRFSGRQFSNSRSEMNVSTLELGDSALYLCASSIGQPPNYGYTFGSGTRLTVV.

The chain joins TRBV5-1 to TRBJ2-7; 7 bases match TRBD1. The ends lost 4 bases at V and 6 bases at J; junction bases unmatched: 13. Looked up from germline, CDR1 is SGHRS and CDR2 is YFSETQ. This CDR3 is built from 15 residues. The CDR3, as DNA: TGCGCCAGCAGCGATAATCCGGACAGGAGAGGCGAGCAGTACTTC. Translated, it gives CASSDNPDRRGEQYF.

The chain links TRBV6-6 to TRBJ2-6; 7 nucleotides line up with TRBD1. The germline V gene encodes CDR1 MNHNY and CDR2 SVGAGI (reference sequence). The J segment lost 9 bases and the V segment lost 5 bases, leaving 7 bases of the junction unmatched. The CDR3 is 14 residues long. CDR3 protein: CASSPGTAFNVLTF. CDR3 DNA: TGTGCCAGCAGTCCCGGGACAGCATTCAACGTCCTGACTTTC.

The CDR3 DNA follows: TGCGCCAGCAGAAGGCCTAGCGGGAGTAGAAGCACAGATACGCAGTATTTT. Protein product: CASRRPSGSRSTDTQYF. The chain uses TRBV5-1 and TRBJ2-3; 10 positions agree with TRBD2. Germline CDR1 is SGHRS and CDR2 is YFSETQ. The trim removed 5 bases at V and 0 bases at J, leaving 9 bases unmatched. The CDR3 totals 17 residues.

The chain uses TRBV29-1 and TRBJ1-2; 7 nucleotides agree with TRBD1. The ends lost 5 bases at V and 7 bases at J; junction bases unmatched: 7. CDR3 length: 12 amino acids. From germline, CDR1 is SQVTM and CDR2 ANQGSEA. The CDR3 DNA follows: TGCAGCGTTTCGCAGGGGGGAGGTGGCTACACCTTC. Amino acid sequence: CSVSQGGGGYTF.

The chain employs TRBV19 and TRBJ2-2; D possibly corresponds to TRBD2 (6 bases). The germline gives CDR1 LNHDA, CDR2 SQIVND (reference sequence). V was shortened by 6 bases and J by 3 bases, with 11 bases between the two germline ends. The length of the CDR3 is 14 residues. The CDR3: CASRSGLYTGELFF. For the CDR3, the DNA is TGTGCCAGTAGATCGGGACTTTACACCGGGGAGCTGTTTTTT.

V and J are TRBV27 and TRBJ1-5; 9 nucleotides align to TRBD1. The CDR3 is 14 amino acids. V lost 8 bases to trimming and J lost 4 bases; unmatched junction nucleotides: 6. Germline values: CDR1 MNHEY, CDR2 SMNVEV (reference sequence). The CDR3 region has the DNA TGTGCCAGCGGTACGACAGGGGGGAATCAGCCCCAGCATTTT. Encoded protein: CASGTTGGNQPQHF.